This TCR beta chain appears in the sequencing data of a study of T cells in Graves' hyperthyroidism and ophthalmopathy. The germline V gene has CDR1 DFQATT and CDR2 SNEGSKA (reference sequence). This CDR3 comprises 12 residues. Trimming left V 3 bases short and J 4 bases short, with 9 bases between. This clonotype has ten or more counts. Its specificity is unknown. Study-wide results and caveats: Progression to ophthalmopathy was predicted a median of roughly 6.6 months early. Among thyroid clonotypes expanded above 0.001, most also appeared in blood.

Researchers took RNA transcripts and amplified the TCR beta CDR3 regions from them. First-round RT-PCR targeting the TCR CDR3 was performed with the HTBI primer set. TCRdb re-called the multiplex PCR reads with MiXCR, one entry per CDR3 protein. This sample carries 480,000 or so distinct CDR3 sequences, 40% to 55% of them seen once, and the ten largest clones take about 45%. Patients were excluded for uncontrolled infection, other autoimmune disease, pregnancy or lactation. V and J are TRBV20-1 and TRBJ1-2; D not certain. This TCR was sampled from an adult woman with Graves' disease, either hyperthyroidism or ophthalmopathy (not recorded which). Sequenced material: peripheral blood or thyroid tissue (not recorded which). The CDR3 nucleotides are TGCAGTGCTAGGATGCAGGCCTATGGCTACACCTTC. This sequence encodes CSARMQAYGYTF.